This T cell receptor beta chain was recovered during a study of blood T cell repertoires in COVID-19. At the level of the study: Specimens from acute and convalescent COVID-19 originated in the United States, Italy and Spain. T cells, B-cell-depleted T cells, or PBMCs provided the cDNA or gDNA that served as material.

There are 16 residues in the CDR3. The V segment lost 3 bases and the J segment 4 bases; nucleotides outside the gene matches: 10. Germline assignment: CDR1 SEHNR and CDR2 FQNEAQ (reference sequence). This clone was seen a few times. Per the study methods: Amplification with reference gene primers provided the estimates of nucleated cell counts. Here immunoSEQ multiplex PCR was the method, and the copy in TCRdb shows in-frame clones only, minus some. For V, J and clone size, that table is used; D and trimming come from the DNA. The profile shows 40,000 to 65,000 clones, around 80% of them singletons. The sample comprised peripheral blood. The rearrangement uses TRBV7-9 and TRBJ2-7, with 9 bases aligning to TRBD1. This TCR was sampled from a human donor with active or convalescent COVID-19. The donor label of this sample is uncertain. This CDR3 reads CASSFPRGTGSYEQYF. The CDR3 DNA follows: TGTGCCAGCAGCTTTCCCCGGGGGACAGGGTCATACGAGCAGTACTTC.